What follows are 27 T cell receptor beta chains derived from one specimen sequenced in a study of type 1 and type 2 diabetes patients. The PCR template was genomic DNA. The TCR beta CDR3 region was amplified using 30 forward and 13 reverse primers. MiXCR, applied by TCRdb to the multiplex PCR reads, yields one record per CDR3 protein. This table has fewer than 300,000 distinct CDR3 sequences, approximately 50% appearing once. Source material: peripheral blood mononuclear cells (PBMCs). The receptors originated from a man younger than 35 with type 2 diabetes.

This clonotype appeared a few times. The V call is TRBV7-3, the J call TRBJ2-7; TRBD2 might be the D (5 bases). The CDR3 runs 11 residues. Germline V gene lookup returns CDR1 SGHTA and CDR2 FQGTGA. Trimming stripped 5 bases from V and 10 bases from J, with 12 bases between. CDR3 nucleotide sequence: TGTGCCAGCAGCGCCCCCCGGGGACAGTACTTC. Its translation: CASSAPRGQYF.

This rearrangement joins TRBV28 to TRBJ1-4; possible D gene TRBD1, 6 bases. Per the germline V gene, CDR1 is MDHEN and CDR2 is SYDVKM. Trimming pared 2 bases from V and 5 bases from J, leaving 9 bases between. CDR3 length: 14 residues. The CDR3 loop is CASSLEGGNEKLFF. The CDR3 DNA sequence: TGTGCCAGCAGTTTAGAGGGGGGGAATGAAAAACTGTTTTTT.

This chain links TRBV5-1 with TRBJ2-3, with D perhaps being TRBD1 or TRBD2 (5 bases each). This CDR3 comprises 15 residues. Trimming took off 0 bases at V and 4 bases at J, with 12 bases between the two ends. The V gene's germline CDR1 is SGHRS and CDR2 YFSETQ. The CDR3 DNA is TGCGCCAGCAGCTTGGCGGGGCCCGCAGCAGATACGCAGTATTTT. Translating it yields CASSLAGPAADTQYF.

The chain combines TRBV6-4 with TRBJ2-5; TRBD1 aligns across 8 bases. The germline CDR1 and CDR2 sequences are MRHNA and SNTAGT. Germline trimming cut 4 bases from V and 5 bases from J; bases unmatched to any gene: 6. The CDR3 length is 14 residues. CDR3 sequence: CASSGQGFGETQYF. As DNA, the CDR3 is TGTGCCAGCAGTGGACAGGGGTTCGGGGAGACCCAGTACTTC.

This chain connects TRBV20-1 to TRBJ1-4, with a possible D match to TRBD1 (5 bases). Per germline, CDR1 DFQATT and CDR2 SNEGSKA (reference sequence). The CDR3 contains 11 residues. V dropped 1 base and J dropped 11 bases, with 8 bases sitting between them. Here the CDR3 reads CSARAGKKLFF. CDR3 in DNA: TGCAGTGCTAGAGCAGGGAAGAAACTGTTTTTT.

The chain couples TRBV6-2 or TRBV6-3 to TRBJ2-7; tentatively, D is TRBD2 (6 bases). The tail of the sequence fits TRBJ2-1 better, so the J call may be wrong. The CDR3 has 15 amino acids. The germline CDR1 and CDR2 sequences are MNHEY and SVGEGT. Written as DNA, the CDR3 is TGTGCCAGCAGCTCAACCTTGGGGGGTGTAAATGAGCAGTTCTTC. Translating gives CASSSTLGGVNEQFF.

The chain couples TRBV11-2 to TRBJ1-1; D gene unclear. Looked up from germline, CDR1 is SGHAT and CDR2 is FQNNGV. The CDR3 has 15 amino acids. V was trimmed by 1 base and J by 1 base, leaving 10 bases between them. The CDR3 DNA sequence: TGTGCCAGCAGCTTAGTCCCGAGGCGGAACACTGAAGCTTTCTTT. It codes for CASSLVPRRNTEAFF.

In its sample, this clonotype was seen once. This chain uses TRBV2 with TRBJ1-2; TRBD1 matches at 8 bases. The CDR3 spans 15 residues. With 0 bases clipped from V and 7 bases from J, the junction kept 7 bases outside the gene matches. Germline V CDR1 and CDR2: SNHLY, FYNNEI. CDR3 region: CASSEAPWQGAGYTF. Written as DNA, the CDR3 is TGTGCCAGCAGTGAAGCCCCATGGCAGGGGGCTGGCTACACCTTC.

The CDR3 DNA sequence: TGTGCCAGCAGCTCAGGCATGTCGGGGCCCGGAGAGACCCAGTACTTC. Amino acids: CASSSGMSGPGETQYF. The chain couples TRBV7-9 to TRBJ2-5; D might be TRBD1 or TRBD2, each matching 5 bases. The germline V gene encodes CDR1 SEHNR and CDR2 FQNEAQ (reference sequence). V lost 4 bases and J lost 4, with 19 bases in between. The CDR3 loop spans 16 amino acids.

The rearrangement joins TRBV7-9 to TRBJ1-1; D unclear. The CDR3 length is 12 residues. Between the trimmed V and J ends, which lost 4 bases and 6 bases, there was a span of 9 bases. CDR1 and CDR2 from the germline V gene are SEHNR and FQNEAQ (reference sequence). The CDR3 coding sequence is TGTGCCAGCAGCTCGGGTGACGCTGAAGCTTTCTTT. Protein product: CASSSGDAEAFF.

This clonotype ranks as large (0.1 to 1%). The CDR3, as DNA: TGTGCCGAAGGGGGGACTAAATCCTACAATGAGCAGTTCTTC. This codes for CAEGGTKSYNEQFF. V gene TRBV2 combines with J gene TRBJ2-1, with D perhaps TRBD2 (7 bases). CDR1 is SNHLY and CDR2 is FYNNEI in the germline V gene. The CDR3 has 14 residues. V gave up 11 bases and J gave up 1 base, with 15 bases separating them.

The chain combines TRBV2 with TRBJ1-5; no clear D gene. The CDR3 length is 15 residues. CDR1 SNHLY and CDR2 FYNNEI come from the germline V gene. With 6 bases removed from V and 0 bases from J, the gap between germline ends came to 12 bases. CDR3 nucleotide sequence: TGTGCCAGCAGCCCCGGGAGGAGTAGCAATCAGCCCCAGCATTTT. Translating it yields CASSPGRSSNQPQHF.

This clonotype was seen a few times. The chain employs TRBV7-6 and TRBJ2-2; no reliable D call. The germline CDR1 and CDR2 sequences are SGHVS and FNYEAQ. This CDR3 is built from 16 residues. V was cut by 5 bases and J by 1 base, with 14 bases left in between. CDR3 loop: CASSTTWARNTGELFF. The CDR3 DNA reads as TGTGCCAGCAGCACCACCTGGGCGCGGAACACCGGGGAGCTGTTTTTT.

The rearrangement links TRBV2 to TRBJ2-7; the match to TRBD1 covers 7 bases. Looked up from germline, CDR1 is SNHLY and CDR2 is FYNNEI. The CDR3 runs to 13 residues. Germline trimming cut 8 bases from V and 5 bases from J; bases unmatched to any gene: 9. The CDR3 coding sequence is TGTGCCAGCGGAAGACAGGGAAGGGACGAGCAGTACTTC. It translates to CASGRQGRDEQYF.

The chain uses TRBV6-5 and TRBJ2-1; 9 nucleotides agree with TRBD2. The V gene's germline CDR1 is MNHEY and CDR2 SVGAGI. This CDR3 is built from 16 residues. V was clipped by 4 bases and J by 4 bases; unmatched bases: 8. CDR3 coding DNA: TGTGCCAGCAGTTCGATAGCGGGAGAAGGGTACAATGAGCAGTTCTTC. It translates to CASSSIAGEGYNEQFF.

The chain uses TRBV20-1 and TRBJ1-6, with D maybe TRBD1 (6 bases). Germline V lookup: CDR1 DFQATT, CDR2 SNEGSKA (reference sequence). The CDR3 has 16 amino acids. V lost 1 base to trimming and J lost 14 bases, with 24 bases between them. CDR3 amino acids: CSARATQGVGFEALHF. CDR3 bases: TGCAGTGCTAGAGCCACACAGGGTGTGGGATTCGAGGCCCTCCACTTT.

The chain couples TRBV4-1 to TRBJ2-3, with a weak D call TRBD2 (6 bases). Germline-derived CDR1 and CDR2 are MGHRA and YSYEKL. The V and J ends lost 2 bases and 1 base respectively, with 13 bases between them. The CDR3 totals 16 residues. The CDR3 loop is CASSQYSGGRTDTQYF. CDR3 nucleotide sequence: TGCGCCAGCAGCCAATACTCCGGGGGACGCACAGATACGCAGTATTTT.

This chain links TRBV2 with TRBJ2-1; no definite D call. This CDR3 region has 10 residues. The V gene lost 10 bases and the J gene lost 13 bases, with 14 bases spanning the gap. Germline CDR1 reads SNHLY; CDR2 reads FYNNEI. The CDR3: CATGEDLQFF. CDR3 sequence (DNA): TGTGCCACCGGTGAGGACCTACAGTTCTTC.

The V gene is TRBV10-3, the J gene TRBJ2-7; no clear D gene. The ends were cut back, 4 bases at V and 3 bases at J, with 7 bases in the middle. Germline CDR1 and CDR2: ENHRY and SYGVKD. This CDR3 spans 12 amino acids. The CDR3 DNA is TGTGCCATCAGTGCGGCTCACTACGAGCAGTACTTC. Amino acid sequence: CAISAAHYEQYF.

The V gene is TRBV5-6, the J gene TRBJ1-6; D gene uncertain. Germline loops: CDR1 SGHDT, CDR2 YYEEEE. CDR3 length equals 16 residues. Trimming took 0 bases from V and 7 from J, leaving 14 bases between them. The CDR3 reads CASSLASTPRNSPLHF. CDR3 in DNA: TGTGCCAGCAGCTTGGCCTCTACCCCAAGGAATTCACCCCTCCACTTT.

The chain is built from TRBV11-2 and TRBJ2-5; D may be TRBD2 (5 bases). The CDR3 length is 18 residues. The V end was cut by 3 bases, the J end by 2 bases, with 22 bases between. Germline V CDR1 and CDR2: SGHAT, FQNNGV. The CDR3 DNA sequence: TGTGCCAGCAGCTTGTGGCCCCAGAGGGCGGGCTCTCAAGAGACCCAGTACTTC. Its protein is CASSLWPQRAGSQETQYF.

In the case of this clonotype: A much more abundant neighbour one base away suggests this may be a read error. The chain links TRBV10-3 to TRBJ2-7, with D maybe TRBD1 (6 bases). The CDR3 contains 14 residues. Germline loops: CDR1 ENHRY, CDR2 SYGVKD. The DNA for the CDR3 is TGTGCCATCAGTGAGACAGGGCTTAGGTACGAGCAGCACTTC. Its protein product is CAISETGLRYEQHF.

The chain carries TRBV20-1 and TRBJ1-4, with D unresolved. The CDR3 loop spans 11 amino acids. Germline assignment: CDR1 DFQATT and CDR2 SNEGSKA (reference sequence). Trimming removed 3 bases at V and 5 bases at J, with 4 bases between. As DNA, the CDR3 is TGCAGTGCTAGGGTAAATGAAAAACTGTTTTTT. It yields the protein CSARVNEKLFF.

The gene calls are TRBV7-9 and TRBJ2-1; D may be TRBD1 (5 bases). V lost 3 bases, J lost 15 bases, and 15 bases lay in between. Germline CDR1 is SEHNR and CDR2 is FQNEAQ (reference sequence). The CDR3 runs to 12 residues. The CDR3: CASSFGPGWLFF. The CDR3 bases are TGTGCCAGCAGCTTTGGCCCAGGGTGGTTGTTCTTC.

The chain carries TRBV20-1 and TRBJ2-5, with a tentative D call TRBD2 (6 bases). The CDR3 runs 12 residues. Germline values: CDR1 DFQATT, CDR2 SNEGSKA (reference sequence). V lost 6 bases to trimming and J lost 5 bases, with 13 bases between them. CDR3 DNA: TGCAGTGCAGCGGCGGGGTTGGAGACCCAGTACTTC. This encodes CSAAAGLETQYF.

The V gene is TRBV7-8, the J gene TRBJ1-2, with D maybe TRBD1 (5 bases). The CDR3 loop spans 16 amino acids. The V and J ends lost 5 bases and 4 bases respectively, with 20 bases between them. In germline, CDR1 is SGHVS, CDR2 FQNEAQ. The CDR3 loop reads CASSRTLGGVPYGYTF. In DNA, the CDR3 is TGTGCCAGCAGCCGAACATTGGGGGGGGTACCCTATGGCTACACCTTC.

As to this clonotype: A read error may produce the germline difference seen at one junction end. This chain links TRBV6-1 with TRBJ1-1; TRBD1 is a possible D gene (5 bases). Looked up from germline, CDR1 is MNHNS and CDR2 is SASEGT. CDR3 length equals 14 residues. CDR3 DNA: TGTGCCAGCAGCTTGGGACGGACCAACACTGAAGCTCTCTTT. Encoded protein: CASSLGRTNTEALF.